The 18 T cell receptor beta chains below were found in one sample sequenced in a study of T cell responses to AZD1222 COVID-19 vaccine. Produced via immunoSEQ multiplex PCR; TCRdb's table is partial and in-frame only. This table holds 120,000 or so clones, 70% to 90% found once. The specimen comprised peripheral blood, sampled on day 0 of AZD1222 vaccination. These receptors were taken from an adult in good health.

The chain couples TRBV9 to TRBJ2-5; 11 positions agree with TRBD2. The V segment lost 5 bases and the J segment 2 bases; nucleotides outside the gene matches: 5. The CDR3 length is 15 residues. CDR1 is SGDLS, CDR2 YYNGEE, per germline. In nucleotides, the CDR3 is TGTGCCAGCAGTGTTATAGCGGGAGGGCAAGAGACCCAGTACTTC. This translates into CASSVIAGGQETQYF.

J is TRBJ2-7 and V is TRBV20-1; a possible D gene is TRBD2 (5 bases). The V end was cut by 8 bases, the J end by 5 bases, with 13 bases between. CDR3 length: 11 amino acids. CDR1 DFQATT and CDR2 SNEGSKA come from the germline V gene (reference sequence). CDR3 DNA: TGCAGTCCACGGGGTCCCAACGAGCAGTACTTC. Its protein is CSPRGPNEQYF.

This rearrangement joins TRBV9 to TRBJ2-2; TRBD2 might be the D (5 bases). The CDR3 spans 17 residues. Germline CDR1 reads SGDLS; CDR2 reads YYNGEE. V dropped 4 bases and J dropped 1 base, with 17 bases sitting between them. CDR3 loop: CASSPRYFGENTGELFF. CDR3 nucleotides: TGTGCCAGCAGCCCTCGTTATTTCGGGGAGAACACCGGGGAGCTGTTTTTT.

The chain is built from TRBV6-2 or TRBV6-3 and TRBJ2-4, with D maybe TRBD1 (6 bases). CDR3 size: 14 residues. Germline CDR1 is MNHEY and CDR2 is SVGEGT. V was trimmed by 6 bases and J by 1 base, leaving 10 bases between them. The CDR3 reads CASSPDRAKNIQYF. CDR3 nucleotide sequence: TGTGCCAGCAGCCCTGACAGGGCCAAAAACATTCAGTACTTC.

The V gene is TRBV28, the J gene TRBJ2-7; D is uncertain. Trimming left V 1 base short and J 7 bases short, with 8 bases between. Germline V gives CDR1 MDHEN, CDR2 SYDVKM. The CDR3 is 12 residues long. The CDR3 reads CASSLSQREQYF. As DNA, the CDR3 is TGTGCCAGCAGTTTATCGCAGAGGGAGCAGTACTTC. Full variable domain (missing parts from reference TRBV28 and TRBJ2-7): DVKVTQSSRYLVKRTGEKVFLECVQDMDHENMFWYRQDPGLGLRLIYFSYDVKMKEKGDIPEGYSVSREKKERFSLILESASTNQTSMYLCASSLSQREQYFGPGTRLTVT.

J is TRBJ2-7 and V is TRBV6-5; D is possibly TRBD2 (5 bases). CDR1 MNHEY and CDR2 SVGAGI come from the germline V gene. The CDR3 is made up of 16 amino acids. Trimming pared 0 bases from V and 0 bases from J, leaving 12 bases between. The CDR3 sequence: CASSYSSGVTSYEQYF. The CDR3 nucleotides read TGTGCCAGCAGTTACTCGTCCGGGGTCACCTCCTACGAGCAGTACTTC.

The chain uses TRBV29-1 and TRBJ2-3, with 7 bases matching TRBD1. The germline gives CDR1 SQVTM, CDR2 ANQGSEA. V lost 5 bases and J lost 4; bases outside the gene matches: 12. This CDR3 contains 15 residues. Written as DNA, the CDR3 is TGCAGCGTTACATCGACAGGGAAGGCCGCAGATACGCAGTATTTT. As protein: CSVTSTGKAADTQYF.

This clone was seen a single time. This chain connects TRBV7-2 to TRBJ2-3, with D unresolved. Deletions cut 0 bases from V and 5 bases from J, with 6 bases between. This CDR3 region has 13 residues. Germline V CDR1 and CDR2: SGHTA, FQGNSA. The CDR3 coding sequence is TGTGCCAGCAGCTTAGCGCAGGAAGATACGCAGTATTTT. Translated: CASSLAQEDTQYF.

This rearrangement joins TRBV5-1 to TRBJ2-1; the D gene is possibly TRBD2 (6 bases). Trimming cost V 0 bases and J 3 bases, with 10 bases left between them. This CDR3 region has 15 residues. Germline CDR1 is SGHRS and CDR2 is YFSETQ. The CDR3 reads CASSLGRDNYNEQFF. The CDR3 nucleotides read TGCGCCAGCAGCTTGGGGCGGGATAACTACAATGAGCAGTTCTTC.

This clone is categorized as medium-sized (0.01 to 0.1%). CDR3 bases: TGTGCCAGCAGCTTGGAATGGGGGGGGAATGAAAAACTGTTTTTT. As protein: CASSLEWGGNEKLFF. The J gene is TRBJ1-4, the V gene TRBV5-4, with TRBD1 as a possible D gene (5 bases). With 0 bases removed from V and 5 bases from J, the gap between germline ends came to 11 bases. CDR1 and CDR2 (germline): SGHNT, YYREEE (reference sequence). This CDR3 is built from 15 residues. The full variable domain, in which reference TRBV5-4 and TRBJ1-4 provide the parts outside the CDR3, is ETGVTQSPTHLIKTRGQQVTLRCSSQSGHNTVSWYQQALGQGPQFIFQYYREEENGRGNFPPRFSGLQFPNYSSELNVNALELDDSALYLCASSLEWGGNEKLFFGSGTQLSVL.

This sequence joins TRBV11-3 and TRBJ2-2, with 7 nucleotides matching TRBD1. The CDR3 contains 17 residues. J lost 4 bases, V lost 2 bases, and 10 bases had no gene match. Germline V CDR1 and CDR2: SGHNT, YENEEA. This CDR3 reads CASSLTIQGGITGELFF. In DNA form, the CDR3 reads TGTGCCAGCAGCTTAACCATTCAAGGGGGCATCACCGGGGAGCTGTTTTTT.

The chain couples TRBV7-8 to TRBJ1-6; D might be TRBD1 (6 bases). The germline V gene has CDR1 SGHVS and CDR2 FQNEAQ. The V end was cut by 0 bases, the J end by 9 bases, with 12 bases between. This CDR3 is built from 15 residues. The CDR3 is CASSLAGRGGSPLHF. CDR3 DNA sequence: TGTGCCAGCAGCTTAGCAGGGAGAGGGGGTTCACCCCTCCACTTT.

The rearrangement joins TRBV7-3 to TRBJ1-1; D gene unclear. The CDR3 covers 13 residues. Germline V gene sequence: CDR1 SGHTA, CDR2 FQGTGA. The V end lost 2 bases, the J end lost 6 bases, and 10 bases lay between the germline ends. The CDR3 sequence: CASSLWREAEAFF. Written as DNA, the CDR3 is TGTGCCAGCAGCTTATGGCGGGAGGCTGAAGCTTTCTTT.

The genes are TRBV6-5 and TRBJ1-1; tentative D call: TRBD1 (5 bases). The CDR3 covers 15 residues. Germline V gene data show CDR1 as MNHEY and CDR2 as SVGAGI. Trimming removed 7 bases from V and 3 bases from J, with 18 bases in between. The DNA of the CDR3 is TGTGCCAGCACAAAGCCCGGGGCGAGGGACACTGAAGCTTTCTTT. It translates to CASTKPGARDTEAFF.

The V call is TRBV2, the J call TRBJ2-7, with D possibly called TRBD1 or TRBD2 (5 bases each). The CDR3 is 15 amino acids. CDR1 SNHLY and CDR2 FYNNEI come from the germline V gene. The V and J ends lost 6 bases and 6 bases respectively, with 21 bases between them. The CDR3: CASRLTALRGREQYF. In DNA, the CDR3 is TGTGCCAGCAGATTGACAGCCCTGAGGGGTCGCGAGCAGTACTTC.

The gene calls are TRBV24-1 and TRBJ1-2; D gene uncertain. The germline V and J ends were trimmed by 0 bases and 4 bases, with 5 bases remaining between them. The CDR3 runs 13 residues. Germline V gene sequence: CDR1 KGHDR, CDR2 SFDVKD. The CDR3: CATSDLTSYGYTF. The CDR3 DNA reads as TGTGCCACCAGTGATTTGACCAGCTATGGCTACACCTTC.

This chain connects TRBV19 to TRBJ1-5; possible D gene TRBD1, 5 bases. Trimming took off 6 bases at V and 0 bases at J, with 15 bases between the two ends. Germline V gene sequence: CDR1 LNHDA, CDR2 SQIVND (reference sequence). The CDR3 spans 16 residues. CDR3 residues: CASRPRGSYSNQPQHF. CDR3 coding DNA: TGTGCCAGTAGGCCTCGGGGGAGCTATAGCAATCAGCCCCAGCATTTT.

In its sample, this clone was seen once. Compared with germline, one end of the junction differs, possibly owing to a read error. The rearrangement joins TRBV7-7 to TRBJ2-1, with D perhaps TRBD2 (5 bases). CDR1 and CDR2 from the germline V gene are SSHAT and FNYEAQ (reference sequence). The CDR3 is 15 residues long. This chain's CDR3 is CASSSLPSLYNEQFF. As DNA, the CDR3 is TGTGCTAGCAGCTCCCTCCCTAGCCTATACAATGAGCAGTTCTTC.